This entry lists 24 T cell receptor beta chains sequenced from one sample in a study of T cell responses to AZD1222 COVID-19 vaccine. The protocol was immunoSEQ multiplex PCR, while the TCRdb copy is restricted to in-frame clones and leaves out a portion. The data contain 180,000 or so clones, 92% of them singletons. This specimen was peripheral blood, taken 28 days after the second AZD1222 dose. These receptors were collected from an adult who received the AZD1222 COVID-19 vaccine.

The chain recombines TRBV7-6 with TRBJ2-2; 9 positions agree with TRBD2. This CDR3 spans 18 amino acids. V trimming: 3 bases; J trimming: 1 base; junction bases outside the gene matches: 9. CDR1 and CDR2 (germline): SGHVS, FNYEAQ. The CDR3 DNA reads TGTGCCAGCAGCTTGCCCGTACTAGCGGGTTTGAACACCGGGGAGCTGTTTTTT. It codes for CASSLPVLAGLNTGELFF.

The rearrangement uses TRBV27 and TRBJ2-7; D is ambiguous. CDR1 is MNHEY and CDR2 is SMNVEV in the germline V gene (reference sequence). V lost 6 bases, J lost 6 bases, and 18 bases lay in between. CDR3 length: 14 amino acids. The DNA of the CDR3 is TGTGCCAGCAGAGGTTCTAGAGGTCGTGGCGAGCAGTACTTC. Encoded protein: CASRGSRGRGEQYF.

The genes are TRBV6-2 or TRBV6-3 and TRBJ2-1; D is perhaps TRBD2 (5 bases). V shed 3 bases and J shed 9 bases, with 18 bases lying between them. The CDR3 covers 15 residues. CDR1 is MNHEY, CDR2 SVGEGT, per germline. This CDR3 is CASSYGWEPLPEQFF. The CDR3 DNA follows: TGTGCCAGCAGTTATGGATGGGAGCCCCTGCCTGAGCAGTTCTTC.

The gene calls are TRBV2 and TRBJ2-1; 10 bases map to TRBD2. CDR1 and CDR2 from the germline V gene are SNHLY and FYNNEI. V was clipped by 5 bases and J by 7 bases; unmatched bases: 11. The CDR3 is 16 residues long. The CDR3 DNA sequence: TGTGCCAGCAGTATTACGGGTCTAGCGGGGGAGAATGAGCAGTTCTTC. Its translation: CASSITGLAGENEQFF.

The rearrangement joins TRBV5-4 to TRBJ2-5; D is undetermined. V was clipped by 5 bases and J by 5 bases, with 19 bases between them. The germline CDR1 and CDR2 sequences are SGHNT and YYREEE (reference sequence). The CDR3 runs 15 residues. CDR3 loop: CASSRPGPRSETQYF. DNA of the CDR3: TGTGCCAGCAGTAGGCCCGGCCCCCGCTCCGAGACCCAGTACTTC.

The chain joins TRBV4-3 to TRBJ2-5; tentative D call: TRBD2 (6 bases). Germline V gene data show CDR1 as LGHNA and CDR2 as YSLEER. Trimming took off 1 base at V and 2 bases at J, with 8 bases between the two ends. This CDR3 has 14 amino acids. For the CDR3, the DNA is TGCGCCAGCAGCCAAGGAGGGAGGCAAGAGACCCAGTACTTC. Its translation is CASSQGGRQETQYF.

The J gene is TRBJ2-2, the V gene TRBV30; D remains unclear. Germline loops: CDR1 GTSNPN, CDR2 SVGIG (reference sequence). V was trimmed by 4 bases and J by 4 bases, leaving 10 bases between them. The CDR3 runs 13 residues. CDR3 sequence reads: CAWKRTGTGELFF. The DNA of the CDR3 is TGTGCCTGGAAACGCACGGGCACCGGGGAGCTGTTTTTT.

This clone was counted at least ten times. The rearrangement joins TRBV5-1 to TRBJ1-3; 7 bases are a match to TRBD1. CDR3 size: 15 residues. The germline gives CDR1 SGHRS, CDR2 YFSETQ. The ends lost 3 bases at V and 5 bases at J; junction bases unmatched: 8. The DNA for the CDR3 is TGCGCCAGCAGCTCGACAGGGAGGGAGCGAAACACCATATATTTT. Translation: CASSSTGRERNTIYF.

V gene TRBV28 combines with J gene TRBJ2-5, with D hard to call. V lost 7 bases, J lost 5 bases, and 11 bases lay in between. Germline CDR1 is MDHEN and CDR2 is SYDVKM. The CDR3 runs to 12 residues. CDR3 sequence: CASTQGWETQYF. CDR3 sequence (DNA): TGTGCCAGCACCCAAGGGTGGGAGACCCAGTACTTC.

The chain combines TRBV3-1 (or the pseudogene TRBV3-2) with TRBJ1-1; D is perhaps TRBD1 (6 bases). This CDR3 region has 14 residues. Deletions cut 1 base from V and 4 bases from J, with 10 bases between. Per the germline V gene, CDR1 is LGHDT and CDR2 is YNNKEL (reference sequence). CDR3 DNA: TGTGCCAGCAGCCAAGCGGGGGGGGCCACTGAAGCTTTCTTT. It codes for CASSQAGGATEAFF.

The chain recombines TRBV6-5 with TRBJ1-2; weak D call: TRBD1 (6 bases). Looked up from germline, CDR1 is MNHEY and CDR2 is SVGAGI. The CDR3 totals 14 residues. Trimming took off 0 bases at V and 5 bases at J, with 10 bases between the two ends. The CDR3 loop is CASSYSTGRYGYTF. In DNA, the CDR3 is TGTGCCAGCAGTTACTCCACAGGGCGGTATGGCTACACCTTC.

CDR3 nucleotide sequence: TGTGCCATCAAGGAAGCTAGCGGGCCCCAAGAGACCCAGTACTTC. Protein: CAIKEASGPQETQYF. The chain joins TRBV10-3 to TRBJ2-5, with TRBD2 matching over 8 bases. The V gene's germline CDR1 is ENHRY and CDR2 SYGVKD. The CDR3 has 15 residues. With V trimmed by 7 bases and J by 1 base, 8 bases remained unmatched.

The chain carries TRBV6-2 or TRBV6-3 and TRBJ1-1; D is ambiguous. The CDR3 spans 12 residues. Germline V CDR1 and CDR2: MNHEY, SVGEGT. V dropped 4 bases and J dropped 2 bases, with 5 bases sitting between them. CDR3: CASSFANTEAFF. DNA for the CDR3: TGTGCCAGCAGTTTTGCAAACACTGAAGCTTTCTTT.

The rearrangement joins TRBV18 to TRBJ1-5; weak D call: TRBD1 (5 bases). The CDR3 has 14 amino acids. CDR1 is KGHSH, CDR2 LQKENI, per germline. The germline V and J ends were trimmed by 2 bases and 4 bases, with 9 bases remaining between them. CDR3 loop: CASSPLGPNQPQHF. CDR3 coding DNA: TGTGCCAGCTCACCATTGGGGCCTAATCAGCCCCAGCATTTT.

This chain links TRBV4-1 with TRBJ1-1, with 8 bases aligning to TRBD1. Germline loops: CDR1 MGHRA, CDR2 YSYEKL. V was pared by 8 bases and J by 3 bases, with 5 bases of the junction left unmatched. The CDR3 has 13 residues. CDR3 amino acids: CASGNRGDTEAFF. In DNA form, the CDR3 reads TGCGCCAGCGGAAACAGGGGGGACACTGAAGCTTTCTTT.

The CDR3 region is CAWRAGGYGYTF. The DNA for the CDR3 is TGTGCCTGGAGGGCAGGGGGCTATGGCTACACCTTC. The V and J genes are TRBV30 and TRBJ1-2; 7 nucleotides align to TRBD1. Unmatched junction bases numbered 2, after V lost 3 bases and J lost 4 bases. The CDR3 runs 12 residues. The germline V gene encodes CDR1 GTSNPN and CDR2 SVGIG (reference sequence).

This chain uses TRBV6-2 or TRBV6-3 with TRBJ1-4; TRBD1 is a possible D gene (5 bases). The CDR3 consists of 15 residues. CDR1 is MNHEY and CDR2 is SVGEGT in the germline V gene. The ends were cut back, 6 bases at V and 7 bases at J, with 18 bases in the middle. DNA for the CDR3: TGTGCCAGCAGCCCCCATGTCGCGGGGGGTGAAAAACTGTTTTTT. Its translation: CASSPHVAGGEKLFF.

This clone turned up a few times. This rearrangement joins TRBV19 to TRBJ1-5; D remains ambiguous. The CDR3 length is 14 residues. In germline, CDR1 is LNHDA, CDR2 SQIVND (reference sequence). The ends were cut back, 1 base at V and 1 base at J, with 5 bases in the middle. The DNA of the CDR3 is TGTGCCAGTAGTATAGTAGGCAGCAATCAGCCCCAGCATTTT. Translated, it gives CASSIVGSNQPQHF.

The rearrangement links TRBV24-1 to TRBJ2-1; D remains unclear. Trimming removed 4 bases at V and 4 bases at J, with 7 bases between. In germline, CDR1 is KGHDR, CDR2 SFDVKD. CDR3 size: 13 residues. This chain's CDR3 is CATSDSLYNEQFF. Written as DNA, the CDR3 is TGTGCCACCAGTGACAGCCTATACAATGAGCAGTTCTTC.

V and J are TRBV24-1 and TRBJ2-3; 8 bases match TRBD2. CDR1 is KGHDR, CDR2 SFDVKD, per germline. The CDR3 has 16 residues. The V gene end was trimmed by 7 bases and the J gene end by 2 bases; junction bases not matched to a gene: 10. This CDR3 is CATRPGGGKTTDTQYF. CDR3 DNA sequence: TGTGCCACCAGGCCTGGCGGGGGGAAGACCACAGATACGCAGTATTTT.

This chain links TRBV28 with TRBJ2-4; 11 nucleotides line up with TRBD1. The V segment lost 5 bases and the J segment 3 bases; nucleotides outside the gene matches: 9. Germline assignment: CDR1 MDHEN and CDR2 SYDVKM. The CDR3 sequence is 17 residues long. CDR3 loop: CASSTRTGGILKNIQYF. The CDR3 region has the DNA TGTGCCAGCAGTACTCGGACAGGGGGCATTCTCAAAAACATTCAGTACTTC.

CDR3: CASSPMAGLNTGELFF. The CDR3 DNA is TGCGCCAGCAGCCCTATGGCAGGACTGAACACCGGGGAGCTGTTTTTT. The J gene is TRBJ2-2, the V gene TRBV4-1; the D gene is possibly TRBD2 (5 bases). V was trimmed by 4 bases and J by 1 base, leaving 13 bases between them. Germline V gene data show CDR1 as MGHRA and CDR2 as YSYEKL. The CDR3 is 16 amino acids.

J is TRBJ1-1 and V is TRBV30, with D maybe TRBD1 (6 bases). This CDR3 spans 15 amino acids. Trimming shortened V by 6 bases and J by 0 bases, and 17 bases separated the two germline ends. CDR1 and CDR2 from the germline V gene are GTSNPN and SVGIG (reference sequence). CDR3 sequence: CACQPRTVLNTEAFF. The DNA of the CDR3 is TGTGCCTGCCAACCTAGGACAGTTTTGAACACTGAAGCTTTCTTT.

The genes are TRBV23-1 and TRBJ1-2; 8 bases fit TRBD1. TRBV23-1 is an ORF, with its function uncertain. The CDR3 is 14 residues long. V shed 6 bases and J 2 bases; nucleotides not matched to a gene: 5. The CDR3 loop reads CASRTGEGNYGYTF. The CDR3 DNA is TGCGCCAGCAGGACAGGGGAAGGGAACTATGGCTACACCTTC.